This T cell receptor (beta chain) is drawn from a study of T cell responses to AZD1222 COVID-19 vaccine. TCRdb's table, derived via immunoSEQ multiplex PCR, lists solely in-frame clones and lacks some. The sample has roughly 120,000 clones; 85% are singletons. The CDR3 has 16 residues. V gave up 0 bases and J gave up 1 base, with 10 bases separating them. Germline V gene data show CDR1 as LNHDA and CDR2 as SQIVND (reference sequence). The TCR sequence derives from an adult who received the AZD1222 COVID-19 vaccine. The genes are TRBV19 and TRBJ1-5; maybe TRBD1 (5 bases). This specimen consisted of peripheral blood, obtained 28 days after the second AZD1222 dose. The CDR3 DNA is TGTGCCAGTAGTATAGATCTATCAGGGAGCAATCAGCCCCAGCATTTT. Protein: CASSIDLSGSNQPQHF.